This T cell receptor (beta chain) was recovered during a study of T cells in women clearing cervical HPV infection. Libraries were prepared by immunoSEQ multiplex PCR; TCRdb keeps only in-frame clonotypes and omits some of them. With 30,000 to 35,000 clones in the sample, the ten largest clones hold 1.4%. Sequencing input: blood buffy coat. The clonotype originates from a woman aged 18 to 75 with a cervical HPV16 infection that either progressed to CIN3+ or cleared (not recorded which).

The sequenced part of the CDR3 DNA is TGTGCCAGCAGCTTGGTAGCGGGTGACTACGAG. The encoded protein is CASSLVAGDYE. The entire CDR3 protein reads CASSLVAGDYEQYF. The V call is TRBV7-2, the J call TRBJ2-7; 7 bases align to TRBD2. Read coverage stops 3 residues before the CDR3 terminus; the germline J gene supplies the remainder. The trim removed 3 bases at V and 3 bases at J, leaving 5 bases unmatched. CDR3 length equals 14 residues. Germline V gene sequence: CDR1 SGHTA, CDR2 FQGNSA.